This is a list of T cell receptor beta chains from one sample in a study of blood T cell repertoires in COVID-19. Data came from immunoSEQ multiplex PCR; TCRdb stores just in-frame clones and leaves some out. This table holds about 280,000 clones, about 83% found once. What was sequenced was peripheral blood. The receptors here all came from a woman between 50 and 59 years old who had recovered from COVID-19. CDR3s include the opening cysteine and the closing phenylalanine or tryptophan. D genes are given only for firm matches. Only some rows state a clone size, as once, few, many or a class for expanded clones.

D gene,V gene,clone size,J gene,CDR3 protein,CDR3 DNA
TRBD1,TRBV7-2,once,TRBJ1-2,CASSLSQTGSYGYTF,TGTGCCAGCAGCTTATCCCAGACAGGGTCCTATGGCTACACCTTC
-,TRBV4-1,-,TRBJ2-2,CASSPVGGELFF,TGCGCCAGCAGCCCAGTTGGCGGGGAGCTGTTTTTT
TRBD2,TRBV4-3,-,TRBJ2-3,CASSRSGGQNTQYF,TGCGCCAGCAGCCGGAGCGGGGGCCAGAATACGCAGTATTTT
TRBD1,TRBV11-3,once,TRBJ1-5,CASSLPGQGGYRNQPQHF,TGTGCCAGCAGCCTACCGGGACAGGGCGGTTATCGCAATCAGCCCCAGCATTTT
TRBD2,TRBV6-6,-,TRBJ2-1,CASSLAGGYNEQFF,TGTGCCAGCAGTCTAGCGGGGGGATACAATGAGCAGTTCTTC
-,TRBV7-2,-,TRBJ1-2,CASSLGAGRPHHYGYTF,TGTGCCAGCAGCCTAGGGGCAGGGCGCCCTCACCACTATGGCTACACCTTC
TRBD1,TRBV11-2,-,TRBJ2-7,CASSLTGAYEQYF,TGTGCCAGCAGCCTTACAGGGGCCTACGAGCAGTACTTC
-,TRBV28,-,TRBJ2-7,CASRNTGSYEQYF,TGTGCCAGCAGGAACACAGGGTCCTACGAGCAGTACTTC
-,TRBV28,-,TRBJ1-5,CASSLSMLRVRGQPQHF,TGTGCCAGCAGTCTATCGATGCTCAGGGTGAGGGGGCAGCCCCAGCATTTT
-,TRBV7-9,-,TRBJ1-1,CASSPPGLRNTEAFF,TGTGCCAGCAGCCCCCCGGGACTCAGAAACACTGAAGCTTTCTTT
TRBD1,TRBV7-3,-,TRBJ2-3,CASRPPGQEFTDTQYF,TGTGCCAGCAGACCACCGGGACAGGAGTTCACAGATACGCAGTATTTT
TRBD1,TRBV3-1/TRBV3-2,-,TRBJ1-1,CASSLQYRGPYTEAFF,TGTGCCAGCAGCCTTCAATACAGGGGGCCCTACACTGAAGCTTTCTTT
TRBD2,TRBV7-9,-,TRBJ2-1,CASSLGLLAGGNEQFF,TGTGCCAGCAGCTTAGGTTTACTAGCGGGGGGCAATGAGCAGTTCTTC
TRBD1,TRBV19,-,TRBJ1-3,CASSIATGQSGNTIYF,TGTGCCAGTAGTATAGCGACAGGGCAATCTGGAAACACCATATATTTT
TRBD2,TRBV3-1/TRBV3-2,-,TRBJ2-7,CASSQGSGNGAYEQYF,TGTGCCAGCAGCCAAGGAAGCGGGAATGGGGCCTACGAGCAGTACTTC
-,TRBV28,-,TRBJ2-4,CASSLERRAKNIQYF,TGTGCCAGCAGTTTAGAGAGAAGAGCCAAAAACATTCAGTACTTC
-,TRBV12-5,-,TRBJ1-2,CASGLVGNTYGYTF,TGTGCTAGTGGTTTGGTCGGGAATACCTATGGCTACACCTTC
-,TRBV28,once,TRBJ1-5,CASRIQGLNQPQHF,TGTGCCAGCAGAATACAGGGATTAAATCAGCCCCAGCATTTT
TRBD1,TRBV5-1,-,TRBJ1-3,CASSKGRGPGNTIYF,TGCGCCAGCAGCAAAGGCAGGGGGCCTGGAAACACCATATATTTT
-,TRBV13,-,TRBJ2-7,CASSPQATHPYEQYF,TGTGCCAGCAGCCCCCAAGCGACCCACCCGTACGAGCAGTACTTC
-,TRBV13,-,TRBJ1-5,CASSFRNQPQHF,TGTGCCAGCAGCTTTCGGAATCAGCCCCAGCATTTT
-,TRBV25-1,-,TRBJ1-2,CASSNEERGNYGYTF,TGTGCCAGCAGTAACGAGGAAAGAGGGAACTATGGCTACACCTTC
TRBD2,TRBV11-2,once,TRBJ2-7,CASSRTSIVQEQYF,TGTGCCAGCAGTCGGACTAGTATCGTTCAGGAGCAGTACTTC
-,TRBV12-3/TRBV12-4,-,TRBJ1-6,CASSFISNSPLHF,TGTGCCAGCAGTTTTATTAGTAATTCACCCCTCCACTTT
-,TRBV6-2/TRBV6-3,-,TRBJ1-5,CASSELSGGANQPQHF,TGTGCCAGCAGTGAGTTGTCGGGGGGCGCGAATCAGCCCCAGCATTTT
TRBD2,TRBV4-3,-,TRBJ2-2,CASSYGYGAGGTGELFF,TGCGCCAGCAGCTACGGGTACGGAGCGGGAGGAACCGGGGAGCTGTTTTTT
TRBD2,TRBV6-4,once,TRBJ2-7,CASSDTGRLPGFYEQYF,TGTGCCAGCAGTGACACCGGGAGGCTTCCCGGATTCTACGAGCAGTACTTC
TRBD1,TRBV6-1,-,TRBJ2-7,CASSGTWDRAFYEQYF,TGTGCCAGCAGTGGGACGTGGGACAGGGCCTTCTACGAGCAGTACTTC
TRBD2,TRBV2,-,TRBJ2-2,CASTGTSVNTGELFF,TGTGCCAGCACCGGGACTAGCGTTAACACCGGGGAGCTGTTTTTT
-,TRBV7-2,once,TRBJ1-1,CASSLGRGFTEAFF,TGTGCCAGCAGCCTGGGGCGGGGGTTCACTGAAGCTTTCTTT
TRBD1,TRBV6-8,-,TRBJ1-6,CASRRTGQGNNSPLHF,TGTGCCAGCAGAAGGACAGGGCAAGGGAATAATTCACCCCTCCACTTT
-,TRBV6-2/TRBV6-3,many,TRBJ1-2,CASSRDTNIGYTF,TGTGCCAGCAGCCGGGACACCAATATTGGCTACACCTTC
TRBD2,TRBV7-7,-,TRBJ2-5,CASSSGTSFRGETQYF,TGTGCCAGCAGCTCCGGGACTAGTTTTAGGGGGGAGACCCAGTACTTC
-,TRBV18,-,TRBJ2-2,CASSPAESVGELFF,TGTGCCAGCTCACCAGCCGAGTCGGTCGGGGAGCTGTTTTTT
-,TRBV27,-,TRBJ1-5,CASILIVPETGQSLYSNQPQHF,TGTGCCAGCATTCTTATAGTGCCGGAAACCGGACAATCCCTATATAGCAATCAGCCCCAGCATTTT
-,TRBV19,-,TRBJ1-4,CASSISAGQTSTNEKLFF,TGTGCCAGTAGTATATCAGCAGGACAGACTTCAACTAATGAAAAACTGTTTTTT
-,TRBV19,-,TRBJ2-3,CASSVSEDTQYF,TGTGCCAGTAGCGTTTCAGAAGATACGCAGTATTTT
-,TRBV18,-,TRBJ1-4,CASSRPWRLGQPNEKLFF,TGTGCCAGCTCACGTCCCTGGAGGCTTGGGCAACCTAATGAAAAACTGTTTTTT
TRBD1,TRBV28,-,TRBJ1-2,CASSVQQGARGYTF,TGTGCCAGCAGTGTACAACAGGGGGCTCGGGGCTACACCTTC
-,TRBV5-4,few,TRBJ1-1,CASSWQGGDTEAFF,TGTGCCAGCAGCTGGCAGGGTGGCGACACTGAAGCTTTCTTT